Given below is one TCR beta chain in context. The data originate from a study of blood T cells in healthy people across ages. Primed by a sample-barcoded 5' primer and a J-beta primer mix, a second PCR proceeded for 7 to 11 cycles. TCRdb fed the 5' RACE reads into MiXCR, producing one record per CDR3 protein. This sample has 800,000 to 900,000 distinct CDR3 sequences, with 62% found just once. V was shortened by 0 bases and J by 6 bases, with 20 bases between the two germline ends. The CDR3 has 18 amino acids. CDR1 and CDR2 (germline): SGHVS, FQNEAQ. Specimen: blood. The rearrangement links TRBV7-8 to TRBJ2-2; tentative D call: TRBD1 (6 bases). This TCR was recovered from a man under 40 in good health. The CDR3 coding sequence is TGTGCCAGCAGCTTAGCCACAGGGTCAGAGGGATTCGCCGGGGAGCTGTTTTTT. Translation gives CASSLATGSEGFAGELFF.